Listed here are 4 T cell receptor beta chains from one sample, sequenced in a study of blood T cells in healthy people across ages. A second PCR of about 7 to 12 cycles used a sample-barcoded 5' primer and a J-beta primer mix. Via MiXCR, TCRdb re-called the 5' RACE reads, giving one row per CDR3 protein. The data contain around 700,000 distinct CDR3 sequences, approximately 25% of them singletons. This sample was also put to use in a study of T cells of mothers and their children.

Sample: blood. Receptor source: a boy younger than 18 in good health.

This clonotype has only a few counts. The rearrangement joins TRBV28 to TRBJ1-5; no clear D. V was cut by 11 bases and J by 3 bases, with 11 bases left in between. The CDR3 loop spans 12 amino acids. Per the germline V gene, CDR1 is MDHEN and CDR2 is SYDVKM. The CDR3: CAGQDNNQPQHF. Written as DNA, the CDR3 is TGTGCCGGGCAGGATAACAATCAGCCCCAGCATTTT.

In nucleotides, the CDR3 is TGTGCCAGCAGCTTGGAACATCGTAACACCATATATTTT. Protein sequence: CASSLEHRNTIYF. V is TRBV5-6 and J is TRBJ1-3; D unresolved. The V gene's germline CDR1 is SGHDT and CDR2 YYEEEE. This CDR3 contains 13 residues. V lost 0 bases and J lost 7, with 8 bases in between. Using reference TRBV5-6 and TRBJ1-3 for the parts outside the CDR3, the full variable domain is DAGVTQSPTHLIKTRGQQVTLRCSPKSGHDTVSWYQQALGQGPQFIFQYYEEEERQRGNFPDRFSGHQFPNYSSELNVNALLLGDSALYLCASSLEHRNTIYFGEGSWLTVV.

This clonotype was detected only a few times. The gene calls are TRBV20-1 and TRBJ2-2, with 12 bases identical to TRBD1. Germline values: CDR1 DFQATT, CDR2 SNEGSKA (reference sequence). V dropped 5 bases and J dropped 7; count of bases not matched to a gene: 5. CDR3 length equals 14 residues. CDR3 loop: CSAPGQGAVGELFF. CDR3 bases: TGCAGTGCTCCGGGACAGGGGGCAGTCGGGGAGCTGTTTTTT.

In this sample, this clonotype turned up a few times. The rearrangement uses TRBV11-3 and TRBJ2-5; TRBD2 aligns across 8 bases. Germline assignment: CDR1 SGHNT and CDR2 YENEEA. CDR3 length: 14 amino acids. With V trimmed by 2 bases and J by 4 bases, 3 bases remained unmatched. The CDR3: CASSLHSGTETQYF. The DNA of the CDR3 is TGTGCCAGCAGCTTACATAGCGGGACAGAGACCCAGTACTTC.